This T cell receptor (beta chain) originates from a study of cytomegalovirus exposure and HLA in healthy donors. The CDR3 consists of 16 residues. Trimming left V 5 bases short and J 2 bases short, with 20 bases between. Germline CDR1 reads GTSNPN; CDR2 reads SVGIG (reference sequence). Using immunoSEQ multiplex PCR, the repertoire was profiled, and TCRdb retains in-frame clones only, with some absent. The sample consists of some 180,000 clones, approximately 89% of them appearing once. The chain is built from TRBV30 and TRBJ2-3; D might be TRBD1 or TRBD2, each matching 5 bases. The sequenced sample was PBMCs. This TCR derives from a man aged 25 to 40 in good health and CMV-seropositive. The CDR3 DNA is TGTGCCTGGGGGAGCTTGCCAGGGTGGAACACAGATACGCAGTATTTT. Protein sequence: CAWGSLPGWNTDTQYF.